This note documents a single TCR beta chain sequence. With 0 bases removed from V and 2 bases from J, the gap between germline ends came to 11 bases. The germline V gene has CDR1 MNHEY and CDR2 SVGEGT. The CDR3 is 15 amino acids. One entry per CDR3 protein results from TCRdb running MiXCR on the RT-PCR reads. The sample has hundreds of thousands of distinct CDR3 sequences; 11% to 15% are singletons. The material sequenced was memory CD4+ T cells from blood. The V gene is TRBV6-2 or TRBV6-3, the J gene TRBJ2-7, with a tentative D call TRBD1 (5 bases). The TCR sequence derives from a female donor in good health, serving as a healthy control. The CDR3 sequence is CASSYSAGNPYEQYF. The CDR3 region has the DNA TGTGCCAGCAGTTACTCTGCAGGGAACCCCTACGAGCAGTACTTC.